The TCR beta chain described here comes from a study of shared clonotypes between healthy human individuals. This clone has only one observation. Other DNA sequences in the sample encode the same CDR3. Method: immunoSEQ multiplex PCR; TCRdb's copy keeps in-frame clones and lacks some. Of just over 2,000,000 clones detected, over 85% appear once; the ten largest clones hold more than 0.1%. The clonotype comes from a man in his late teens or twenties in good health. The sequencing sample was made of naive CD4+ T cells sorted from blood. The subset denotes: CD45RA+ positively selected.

The CDR3 is CASSPNTDTQYF. The CDR3, as DNA: TGCGCCAGCAGTCCTAACACAGATACGCAGTATTTT. V usage is TRBV10-1 and J usage is TRBJ2-3, with no clear D. The V end was cut by 5 bases, the J end by 2 bases, with 5 bases between. Germline CDR1 is WNHNN and CDR2 is SYGVQD (reference sequence). The CDR3 length is 12 residues.